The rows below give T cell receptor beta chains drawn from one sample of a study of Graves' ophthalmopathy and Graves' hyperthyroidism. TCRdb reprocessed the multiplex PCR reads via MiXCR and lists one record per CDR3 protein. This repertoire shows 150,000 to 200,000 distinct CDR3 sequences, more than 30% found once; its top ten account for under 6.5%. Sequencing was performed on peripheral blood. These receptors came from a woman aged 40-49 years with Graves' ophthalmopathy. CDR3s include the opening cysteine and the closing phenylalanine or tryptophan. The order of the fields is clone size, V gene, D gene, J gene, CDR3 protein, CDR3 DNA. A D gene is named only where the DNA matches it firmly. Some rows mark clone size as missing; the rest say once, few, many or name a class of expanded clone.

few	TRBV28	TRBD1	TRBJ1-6	CASARDRGSPLHF	TGTGCCAGCGCGCGGGACAGGGGATCACCCCTCCACTTT
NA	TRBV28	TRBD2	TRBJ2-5	CASSYEPGLAGVVQYF	TGTGCCAGCAGTTACGAGCCGGGACTAGCGGGTGTAGTCCAGTACTTC
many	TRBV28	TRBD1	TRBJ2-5	CASSSPWPSGTEETQYF	TGTGCCAGCAGTTCACCCTGGCCGTCAGGGACAGAAGAGACCCAGTACTTC
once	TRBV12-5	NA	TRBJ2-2	CASDSGRVGELFF	TGTGCTAGTGACTCAGGGCGGGTCGGGGAGCTGTTTTTT
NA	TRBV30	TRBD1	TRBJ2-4	CAWDRGNIQYF	TGTGCCTGGGACAGGGGGAACATTCAGTACTTC
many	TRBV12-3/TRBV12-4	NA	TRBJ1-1	CASSLAAQGTEAFF	TGTGCCAGCAGTTTAGCGGCTCAGGGGACTGAAGCTTTCTTT
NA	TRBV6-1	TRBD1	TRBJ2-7	CASSNAGTGAHEQYF	TGTGCCAGCAGTAACGCCGGGACAGGGGCCCACGAGCAGTACTTC
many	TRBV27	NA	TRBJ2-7	CASSLEGQEIPYEQYF	TGTGCCAGCAGTTTAGAGGGCCAGGAGATACCCTACGAGCAGTACTTC
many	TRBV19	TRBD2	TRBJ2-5	CASSEGTNQETQYF	TGTGCCAGTAGTGAAGGGACTAACCAAGAGACCCAGTACTTC
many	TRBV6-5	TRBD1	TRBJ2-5	CASSSTPQGRETQYF	TGTGCCAGCAGTTCCACACCACAGGGGCGAGAGACCCAGTACTTC
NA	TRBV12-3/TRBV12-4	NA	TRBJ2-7	CASLHRDQTYEQYF	TGTGCCAGCCTCCACCGGGACCAGACTTACGAGCAGTACTTC
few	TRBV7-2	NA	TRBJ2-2	CASSLAWGTGELFF	TGTGCCAGCAGCTTAGCGTGGGGGACCGGGGAGCTGTTTTTT
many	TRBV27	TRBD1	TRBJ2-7	CASSSWTGYEQYF	TGTGCCAGCAGTTCATGGACAGGCTACGAGCAGTACTTC